This TCR beta chain originates from a study of memory CD4+ T cells and cytomegalovirus serostatus. About the research overall: Of the healthy Belgian adults, several were CMV seropositive and 20 to 30 seronegative. Study findings and constraints: Of 150 to 200 reported CMV TCRbeta sequences, roughly 70 were found in memory CD4+ repertoires.

Concerning this clone: The antigen is not known.

Original processing methods: After removing out-of-frame reads, around 2 million distinct TCRbeta sequences remained. The method was immunoSEQ multiplex PCR; TCRdb's version includes in-frame clones alone and lacks a portion of them. That table is the source of V, J and clone size, and D and trimming were worked out from the DNA. The sample contains about 75,000 clones, just under 80% of which appear only once. The sort gate was single viable CD3+CD4+CD8-CD45RO+ cells for memory CD4+ T cells. Positive selection with CD4 microbeads enriched total CD4+ T cells. The CDR3 loop spans 12 amino acids. V was cut by 7 bases and J by 4 bases, with 10 bases left in between. Germline V gives CDR1 MNHEY, CDR2 SVGAGI.

This TCR derives from an adult in good health and CMV-seropositive. The gene calls are TRBV6-5 and TRBJ1-2, with unresolved D. Sequencing was done on a sample of memory CD4+ T cells from blood. CDR3 DNA: TGTGCCAGCAAGGGTCGGGGCTATGGCTACACCTTC. It yields the protein CASKGRGYGYTF.